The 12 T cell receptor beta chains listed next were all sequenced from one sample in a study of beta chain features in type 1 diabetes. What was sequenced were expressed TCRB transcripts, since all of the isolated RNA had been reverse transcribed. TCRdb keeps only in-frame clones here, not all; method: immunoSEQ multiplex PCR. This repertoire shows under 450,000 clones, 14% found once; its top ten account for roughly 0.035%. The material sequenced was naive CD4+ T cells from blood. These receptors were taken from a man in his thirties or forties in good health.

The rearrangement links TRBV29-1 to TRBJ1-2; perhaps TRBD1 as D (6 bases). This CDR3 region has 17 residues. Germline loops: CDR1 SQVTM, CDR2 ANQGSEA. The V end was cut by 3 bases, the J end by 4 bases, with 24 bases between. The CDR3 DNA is TGCAGCGTTGATGGGCGGCAGGGTACTAAGGGGGGCTATGGCTACACCTTC. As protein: CSVDGRQGTKGGYGYTF.

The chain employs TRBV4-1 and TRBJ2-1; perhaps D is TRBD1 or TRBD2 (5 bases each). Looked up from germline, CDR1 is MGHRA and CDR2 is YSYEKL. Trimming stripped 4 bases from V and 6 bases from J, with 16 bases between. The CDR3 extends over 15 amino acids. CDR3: CASSRPGTASNEQFF. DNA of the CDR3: TGCGCCAGCAGCCGCCCCGGGACGGCTTCCAATGAGCAGTTCTTC.

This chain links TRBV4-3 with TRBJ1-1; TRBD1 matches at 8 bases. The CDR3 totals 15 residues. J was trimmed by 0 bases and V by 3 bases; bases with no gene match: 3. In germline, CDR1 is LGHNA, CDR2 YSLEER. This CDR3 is CASSQGTGLNTEAFF. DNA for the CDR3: TGCGCCAGCAGCCAGGGGACAGGACTGAACACTGAAGCTTTCTTT.

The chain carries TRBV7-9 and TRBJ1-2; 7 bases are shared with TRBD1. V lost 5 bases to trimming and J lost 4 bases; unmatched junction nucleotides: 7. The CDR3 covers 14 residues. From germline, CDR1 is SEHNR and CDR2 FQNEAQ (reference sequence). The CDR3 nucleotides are TGTGCCAGCAGCGTCCAAGACAGGGCCTATGGCTACACCTTC. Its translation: CASSVQDRAYGYTF.

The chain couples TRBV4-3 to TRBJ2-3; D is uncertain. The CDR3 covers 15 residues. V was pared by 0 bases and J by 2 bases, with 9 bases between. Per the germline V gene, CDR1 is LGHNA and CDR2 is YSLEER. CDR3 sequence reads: CASSQEWLNTDTQYF. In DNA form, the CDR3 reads TGCGCCAGCAGCCAAGAGTGGCTAAACACAGATACGCAGTATTTT.

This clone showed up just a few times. Here the CDR3 reads CASSEVRASGTDTQYF. DNA of the CDR3: TGTGCCAGCAGTGAAGTCCGGGCTAGCGGAACAGATACGCAGTATTTT. This chain links TRBV2 with TRBJ2-3, with 7 positions matching TRBD2. After removal of 1 base from V and 3 bases from J, the junction contained 7 bases not matched to a gene. CDR3 size: 16 residues. Per germline, CDR1 SNHLY and CDR2 FYNNEI.

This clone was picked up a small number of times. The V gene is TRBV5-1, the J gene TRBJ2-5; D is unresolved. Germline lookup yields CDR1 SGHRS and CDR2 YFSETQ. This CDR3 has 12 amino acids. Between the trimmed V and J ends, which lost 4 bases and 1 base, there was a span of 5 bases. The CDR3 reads CASSDFQETQYF. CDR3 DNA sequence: TGCGCCAGCAGCGACTTCCAAGAGACCCAGTACTTC. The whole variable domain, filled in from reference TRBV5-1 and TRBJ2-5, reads KAGVTQTPRYLIKTRGQQVTLSCSPISGHRSVSWYQQTPGQGLQFLFEYFSETQRNKGNFPGRFSGRQFSNSRSEMNVSTLELGDSALYLCASSDFQETQYFGPGTRLLVL.

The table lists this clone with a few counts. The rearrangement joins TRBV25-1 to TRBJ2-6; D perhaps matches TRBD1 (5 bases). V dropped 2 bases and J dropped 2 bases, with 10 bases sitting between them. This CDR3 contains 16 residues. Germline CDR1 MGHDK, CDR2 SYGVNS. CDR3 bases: TGTGCCAGCAGTGAAACAGGAACGGCTGGGGCCAACGTCCTGACTTTC. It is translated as CASSETGTAGANVLTF.

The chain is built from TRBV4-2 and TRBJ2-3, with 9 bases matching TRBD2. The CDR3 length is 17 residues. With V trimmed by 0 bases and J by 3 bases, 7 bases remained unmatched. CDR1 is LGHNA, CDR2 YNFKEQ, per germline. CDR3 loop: CASSQDTLAGRTDTQYF. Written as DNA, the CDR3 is TGTGCCAGCAGCCAAGATACCCTAGCGGGACGGACAGATACGCAGTATTTT.

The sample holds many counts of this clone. In DNA, the CDR3 is TGTGCCTGCAAAGTAGGTAGCGGGAGATACACCGGGGAGCTGTTTTTT. This gives the protein CACKVGSGRYTGELFF. The chain recombines TRBV30 with TRBJ2-2; 9 bases fit TRBD2. This CDR3 is built from 16 residues. The germline gives CDR1 GTSNPN, CDR2 SVGIG (reference sequence). J gave up 3 bases and V 6 bases, and 11 bases lay outside the gene matches.

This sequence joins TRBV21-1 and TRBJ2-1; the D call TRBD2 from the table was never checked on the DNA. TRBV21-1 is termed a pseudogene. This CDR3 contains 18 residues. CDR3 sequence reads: CASSKLLDGRGSYNEQFF. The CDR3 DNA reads TGTGCCAGCAGCAAACTGCTGGACGGGAGGGGCTCCTACAATGAGCAGTTCTTC.

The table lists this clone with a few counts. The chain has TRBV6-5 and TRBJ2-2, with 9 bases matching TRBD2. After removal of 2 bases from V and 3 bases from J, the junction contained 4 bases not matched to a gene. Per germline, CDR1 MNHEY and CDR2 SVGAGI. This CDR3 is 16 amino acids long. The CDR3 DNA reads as TGTGCCAGCAGTTACCTAGCGGGGCTCGACACCGGGGAGCTGTTTTTT. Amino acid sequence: CASSYLAGLDTGELFF.